This entry describes one T cell receptor beta chain. Its specificity is not known. Profiling relied on immunoSEQ multiplex PCR, and the TCRdb table lists in-frame clones only, not all of them. The table lists a few million clones, around 95% of them singletons. This specimen comes from a study of shared clonotypes between healthy human individuals. Findings of the study overall: The sharing of about 5% of naive CD4 clonotypes was seen across a handful of donors.

V dropped 8 bases and J dropped 4 bases, with 14 bases sitting between them. Germline V gives CDR1 MNHEY, CDR2 SVGAGI. CDR3 length: 13 residues. The sequencing input was naive CD4+ T cells sorted from blood. Indicated subset: CD45RA+ positively selected. The gene calls are TRBV6-5 and TRBJ1-1; D may be TRBD1 (5 bases). The receptor was isolated from a man younger than 30 in good health. The CDR3 loop reads CASLRPGTTEAFF. In nucleotides, the CDR3 is TGTGCCAGCCTACGGCCCGGGACCACTGAAGCTTTCTTT.